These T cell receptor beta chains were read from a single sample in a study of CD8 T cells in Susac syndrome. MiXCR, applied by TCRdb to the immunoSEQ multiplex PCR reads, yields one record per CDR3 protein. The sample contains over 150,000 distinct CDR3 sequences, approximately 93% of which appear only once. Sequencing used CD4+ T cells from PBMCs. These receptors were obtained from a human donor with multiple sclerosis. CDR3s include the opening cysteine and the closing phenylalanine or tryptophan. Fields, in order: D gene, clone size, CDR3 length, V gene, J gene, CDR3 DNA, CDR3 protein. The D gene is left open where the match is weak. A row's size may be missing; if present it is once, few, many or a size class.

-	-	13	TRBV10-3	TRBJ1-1	TGTGCCATCAAGGAGGATAGTGCCACTGAAGCTTTCTTT	CAIKEDSATEAFF
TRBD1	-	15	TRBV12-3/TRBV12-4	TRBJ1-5	TGTGCCAGCAGTTTGGGGGGACAGGGCAATCAGCCCCAGCATTTT	CASSLGGQGNQPQHF
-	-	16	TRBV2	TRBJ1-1	TGTGCCAGCAGTCCAAGGGGCGAGCGGGTGAACACTGAAGCTTTCTTT	CASSPRGERVNTEAFF
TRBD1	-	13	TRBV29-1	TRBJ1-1	TGCAGCGTTGGGGGACAGCAGGACACTGAAGCTTTCTTT	CSVGGQQDTEAFF
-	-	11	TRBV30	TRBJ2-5	TGTGCCTGGAGTTCTCGGCAGACCCAGTACTTC	CAWSSRQTQYF
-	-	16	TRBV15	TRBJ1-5	TGTGCCACCAGCAGAGATTTACAGCTAAGCAATCAGCCCCAGCATTTT	CATSRDLQLSNQPQHF
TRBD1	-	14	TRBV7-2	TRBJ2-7	TGTGCCAGCAGCCCGGGACAGGCCTCCTACGAGCAGTACTTC	CASSPGQASYEQYF
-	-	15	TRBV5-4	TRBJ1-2	TGTGCCAGCAGCTTAGATGGTCACCCAGGGGATGGCTACACCTTC	CASSLDGHPGDGYTF
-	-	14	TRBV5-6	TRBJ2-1	TGTGCCAGCAGCTTGTGGGATGGTTTCAATGAGCAGTTCTTC	CASSLWDGFNEQFF
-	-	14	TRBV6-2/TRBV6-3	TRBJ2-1	TGTGCCAGCCAGCCTGGTGGTTTCTACAATGAGCAGTTCTTC	CASQPGGFYNEQFF
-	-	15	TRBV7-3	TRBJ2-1	TGTGCCAGCAGTTACCAGGTCGGGGGAATGAATGAGCAGTTCTTC	CASSYQVGGMNEQFF
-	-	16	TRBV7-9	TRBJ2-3	TGTGCCAGCAGCTTAGGAAGGACAGACCTCACAGATACGCAGTATTTT	CASSLGRTDLTDTQYF
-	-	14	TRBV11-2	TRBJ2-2	TGTGCCAGCAGCTTATCGGTAGGCACCGGGGAGCTGTTTTTT	CASSLSVGTGELFF
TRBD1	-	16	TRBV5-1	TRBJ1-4	TGCGCCAGCAGCTCTTTCGGACAGGGATCGAATGAAAAACTGTTTTTT	CASSSFGQGSNEKLFF
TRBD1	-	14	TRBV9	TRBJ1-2	TGTGCCAGCAGCGCCACCGGGACAGGGGATGGCTACACCTTC	CASSATGTGDGYTF
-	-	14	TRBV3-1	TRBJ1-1	TGTGCCAGCAGCCCTCCGGACAGGAACACTGAAGCTTTCTTT	CASSPPDRNTEAFF
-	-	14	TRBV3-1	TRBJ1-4	TGTGCCAGCAGCCTCGGGACGCATAATGAAAAACTGTTTTTT	CASSLGTHNEKLFF
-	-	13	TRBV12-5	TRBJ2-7	TGTGCTAGTGGCATCGGACTTATCTACGAGCAGTACTTC	CASGIGLIYEQYF
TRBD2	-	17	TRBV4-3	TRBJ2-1	TGCGCCAGCAGCCACCATAGCGGGATTATTACCTACAATGAGCAGTTCTTC	CASSHHSGIITYNEQFF
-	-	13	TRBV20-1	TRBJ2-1	TGCAGTGCTATACCGGGACTCTACAATGAGCAGTTCTTC	CSAIPGLYNEQFF
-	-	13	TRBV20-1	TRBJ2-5	TGCAGTGCTAGAGATCACGGGAAAGAGACCCAGTACTTC	CSARDHGKETQYF
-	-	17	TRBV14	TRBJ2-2	TGTGCCAGCAGCCAATGGCCGGCCAGCTCCTCAACCGGGGAGCTGTTTTTT	CASSQWPASSSTGELFF
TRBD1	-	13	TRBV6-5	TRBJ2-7	TGTGCCAGCAGGGACAGGGGGCGGTTGGGGCAGTACTTC	CASRDRGRLGQYF
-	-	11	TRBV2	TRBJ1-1	TGTGCGAGCGGGATGATTCCAAGACCTTTCTTT	CASGMIPRPFF
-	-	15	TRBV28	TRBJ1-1	TGTGCCAGCAGTCTCCAGGGGACTCCGAACACTGAAGCTTTCTTT	CASSLQGTPNTEAFF
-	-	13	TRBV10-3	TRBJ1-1	TGTGCCGCGAGGGGGACGGTGAACACTGAAGCTTTCTTT	CAARGTVNTEAFF
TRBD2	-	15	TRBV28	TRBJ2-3	TGTGCCAGCTTCCCAGCGGGAGCTAGCACAGATACGCAGTATTTT	CASFPAGASTDTQYF
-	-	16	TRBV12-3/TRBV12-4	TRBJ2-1	TGTGCCAGCAGTTTTTCCAGGGGAGCATCCTACAATGAGCAGTTCTTC	CASSFSRGASYNEQFF
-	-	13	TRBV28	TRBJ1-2	TGTGCCATTTCAGACCTCCACAACTATGGCTACACCTTC	CAISDLHNYGYTF
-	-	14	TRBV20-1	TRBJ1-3	TGCAGTGCTATGACACAGATCTCTGGAAACACCATATATTTT	CSAMTQISGNTIYF
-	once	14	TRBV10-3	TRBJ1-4	TGTGCCATCAGTGCGGTCCAGATGAATGAAAAACTGTTTTTT	CAISAVQMNEKLFF
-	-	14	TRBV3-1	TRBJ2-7	TGTGCCAGCAGCCAGGGGGGAAGGGCCTACGAGCAGTACTTC	CASSQGGRAYEQYF
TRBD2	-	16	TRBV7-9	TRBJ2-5	TGTGCCAGCAGCTTCCTCTTCCAGCGGGGGGGAGGTACCCAGTACTTC	CASSFLFQRGGGTQYF
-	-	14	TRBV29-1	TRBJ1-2	TGCAGCGTTGAGTACGGGTTAGCTAACTATGGCTACACCTTC	CSVEYGLANYGYTF
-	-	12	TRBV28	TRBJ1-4	TGTGCCAGCAATACCTCGGGAGAAAAACTGTTTTTT	CASNTSGEKLFF
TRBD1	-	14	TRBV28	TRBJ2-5	TGTGCCAGCAGAAGGACAGGGGGCATCGAGACCCAGTACTTC	CASRRTGGIETQYF
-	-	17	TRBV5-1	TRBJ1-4	TGCGCCAGCAGCTTGGGTTTGAGACGTACCACTAATGAAAAACTGTTTTTT	CASSLGLRRTTNEKLFF
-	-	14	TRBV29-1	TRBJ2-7	TGCAGCGTTGATCCCAGGGGTCTCGGCTACGAGCAGTACTTC	CSVDPRGLGYEQYF
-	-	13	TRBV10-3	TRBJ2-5	TGTGCCATCAGTGAAGTGGGCCAAGAGACCCAGTACTTC	CAISEVGQETQYF
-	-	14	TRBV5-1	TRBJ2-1	TGCGCCAGCAGCTTGGCCTTTGGGTCCGTGGGGCAGTTCTTC	CASSLAFGSVGQFF
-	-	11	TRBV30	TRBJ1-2	TGTGCCTGTTACGGGACGAAGGGCTACACCTTC	CACYGTKGYTF
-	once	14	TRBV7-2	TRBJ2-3	TGTGCCAGCAGCTTACACCGCCAAAGAGATACGCAGTATTTT	CASSLHRQRDTQYF
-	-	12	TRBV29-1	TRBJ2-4	TGCAGCGTTGTATTGGCCAAAAACATTCAGTACTTC	CSVVLAKNIQYF
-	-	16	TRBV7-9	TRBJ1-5	TGTGCCAGCAGCTTATCAGGGTCCCGGGACAATCAGCCCCAGCATTTT	CASSLSGSRDNQPQHF
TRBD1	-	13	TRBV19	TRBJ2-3	TGTGCCAGTAGGACAGGGAACACAGATACGCAGTATTTT	CASRTGNTDTQYF
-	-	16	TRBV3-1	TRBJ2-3	TGTGCCAGCAGCCAGCAAGTCCCACCTCACACAGATACGCAGTATTTT	CASSQQVPPHTDTQYF
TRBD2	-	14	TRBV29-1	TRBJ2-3	TGCAGCGTTGCCGGGGGGGGTGGCACAGATACGCAGTATTTT	CSVAGGGGTDTQYF
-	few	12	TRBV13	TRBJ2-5	TGTGCCAGCAGCCGTATACAAGAGACCCAGTACTTC	CASSRIQETQYF
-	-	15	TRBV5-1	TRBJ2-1	TGCGCCAGCAGCTTGGGGGCTAGCTGGAGGAATGAGCAGTTCTTC	CASSLGASWRNEQFF
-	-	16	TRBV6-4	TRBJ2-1	TGTGCCAGCAGTGACTCCATCCGGAGCTCCTACAATGAGCAGTTCTTC	CASSDSIRSSYNEQFF